This is a list of T cell receptor beta chains from one sample in a study of technical replicates of blood from several donors. The assay was immunoSEQ multiplex PCR, and TCRdb's table has in-frame clones only and misses some. Of about 70,000 clones listed, 94% are singletons. The sample consisted of T cells isolated from PBMCs. The receptors originated from a human donor in good health. Both conserved end residues are part of each CDR3. A D gene is named only where the DNA matches it firmly. The listing skips clone size in some rows; elsewhere it reads once, few, many or a size class.

>-|TRBV6-1|TRBJ2-1|TRBD1
CASSGHGTGLFSSYNEQFF
TGTGCCAGCAGTGGCCATGGGACAGGGTTATTCTCTTCCTACAATGAGCAGTTCTTC
>-|TRBV5-6|TRBJ2-3|TRBD2
CASSLETSAGTDTQYF
TGTGCCAGCAGCTTAGAGACTAGCGCCGGGACAGATACGCAGTATTTT
>-|TRBV27|TRBJ2-7|TRBD1
CASSLFPDRIYEQYF
TGTGCCAGCAGTTTATTCCCGGACAGGATCTACGAGCAGTACTTC
>-|TRBV28|TRBJ1-1|-
CASSLGGFGVMNTEAFF
TGTGCCAGCAGTTTGGGGGGATTTGGGGTTATGAACACTGAAGCTTTCTTT
>-|TRBV4-2|TRBJ2-1|TRBD2
CASSQEGGGKQFF
TGTGCCAGCAGCCAAGAGGGGGGGGGAAAGCAGTTCTTC
>-|TRBV19|TRBJ2-2|TRBD2
CASSNKAGVVGELFF
TGTGCCAGTAGTAATAAAGCGGGAGTAGTCGGGGAGCTGTTTTTT
>-|TRBV9|TRBJ2-3|-
CASSGRDRSTDTQYF
TGTGCCAGCAGCGGGAGGGATCGTAGCACAGATACGCAGTATTTT
>-|TRBV7-8|TRBJ2-7|TRBD2
CASSLTAGAYEQYF
TGTGCCAGCAGCTTAACGGCGGGAGCCTACGAGCAGTACTTC
>-|TRBV7-6|TRBJ1-1|TRBD1
CASSPGTGITEAFF
TGTGCCAGCAGCCCCGGGACAGGGATCACTGAAGCTTTCTTT
>-|TRBV27|TRBJ1-2|TRBD1
CASSQGAHGYTF
TGTGCCAGCAGTCAGGGGGCGCATGGCTACACCTTC
>few|TRBV4-3|TRBJ2-3|TRBD1
CASSQGTGSTDTQYF
TGCGCCAGCAGCCAAGGGACAGGCAGCACAGATACGCAGTATTTT
>-|TRBV14|TRBJ1-2|-
CASSQSLAGGYTF
TGTGCCAGCAGCCAATCGCTAGCCGGTGGCTACACCTTC
>-|TRBV7-5|TRBJ1-2|-
CVRSPQQGWNYGYTF
TGTGTCAGAAGCCCCCAGCAGGGGTGGAACTATGGCTACACCTTC
>-|TRBV9|TRBJ1-2|TRBD1
CASSAGQGNYGYTF
TGTGCCAGCAGCGCCGGACAGGGCAACTATGGCTACACCTTC
>-|TRBV9|TRBJ2-1|-
CASSVDGRTSYNEQFF
TGTGCCAGCAGCGTAGATGGAAGGACTTCCTACAATGAGCAGTTCTTC
>-|TRBV5-1|TRBJ2-5|-
CASSLTSPDQGTQYF
TGCGCCAGCAGCTTGACTAGCCCGGACCAGGGGACCCAGTACTTC
>-|TRBV6-1|TRBJ1-5|-
CASHSSTAERQHF
TGTGCCAGCCATTCGAGTACTGCAGAGCGCCAGCATTTT